The clone carrying this T cell receptor (beta chain) was seen more than once but under ten times. What it binds is not known. This sample was included in a study of T cells in Graves' hyperthyroidism and ophthalmopathy. Study conclusions and caveats: Median prediction lead before ophthalmopathy onset was 6 to 8 months with the model. Ophthalmopathy stood apart from stable hyperthyroidism in a 13 V-J model.

RNA transcripts yielded amplified TCR beta CDR3 regions. HTBI primers were used for first-round RT-PCR of the TCR CDR3. Each CDR3 protein is one row after TCRdb ran MiXCR on the multiplex PCR reads. Among a few hundred thousand distinct CDR3 sequences listed, roughly 13% were seen once. The CDR3 length is 15 residues. Germline V CDR1 and CDR2: MNHEY, SMNVEV (reference sequence). V gave up 8 bases and J gave up 5 bases, with 22 bases separating them. V and J are TRBV27 and TRBJ2-7, with TRBD1 as a possible D gene (6 bases). Input material: blood. This TCR was recovered from a woman in her twenties or thirties with Graves' hyperthyroidism that later progressed to Graves' ophthalmopathy. The DNA for the CDR3 is TGTGCCAGCTGGCGACAGGTGGGGGAGAGCGACGAGCAGTACTTC. This sequence encodes CASWRQVGESDEQYF.